This record looks at one T cell receptor (beta chain) sequence and its context. The antigen remains undetermined. Specimens retained 1-10 million cryopreserved PBMC preceding DNA extraction. This sample is part of a study of long-term antiretroviral therapy in people with HIV. Study details: It was about a decade before the 2015 immediate-ART recommendation that the earliest samples were taken. The study, taken as a whole, reports: Compared with controls, HIV repertoires showed narrower CDR3 length ranges.

Survey level was the resolution at which the v3.0 immunoSEQ assay ran. Some clones are missing from TCRdb's copy, which holds only in-frame ones; the method was immunoSEQ multiplex PCR. Counted here are about 40,000 clones, 85% to 90% occurring once; the ten biggest clones make up roughly 5.7%. Germline values: CDR1 SGHTA, CDR2 FQGNSA. Trimming pared 2 bases from V and 9 bases from J, leaving 10 bases between. The CDR3 loop spans 13 amino acids. This sequence originates from a woman between 45 and 65 years old with HIV. Sequenced material: unsorted PBMCs, taken 3.1 years after starting antiretroviral therapy. This chain joins TRBV7-2 and TRBJ2-2, with D maybe TRBD1 (5 bases). In DNA form, the CDR3 reads TGTGCCAGCAGCTTAATCCAGGGTCGGGAGCTGTTTTTT. This codes for CASSLIQGRELFF.